What follows are 10 T cell receptor beta chains derived from one specimen sequenced in a study of early T cells in non-severe SARS-CoV-2 infection. TCRdb used MiXCR to reprocess the 5' RACE reads, holding one entry per CDR3 protein. The sample has 55,000 to 75,000 distinct CDR3 sequences; approximately 8% are singletons. The sample consisted of whole blood. These receptors were obtained from an adult who was a healthcare worker with PCR-confirmed SARS-CoV-2 infection or an uninfected control (not recorded which).

This clonotype was found many times. The V call is TRBV5-1, the J call TRBJ2-3, with 10 bases lining up with TRBD1. The germline CDR1 and CDR2 sequences are SGHRS and YFSETQ. The J segment lost 1 base and the V segment lost 0 bases, leaving 2 bases of the junction unmatched. CDR3 length: 16 amino acids. As DNA, the CDR3 is TGCGCCAGCAGCTTGGGGGACAGGGGTGGCACAGATACGCAGTATTTT. Translated, it gives CASSLGDRGGTDTQYF.

The table lists this clonotype with a few counts. The chain has TRBV6-2 or TRBV6-3 and TRBJ2-1; 7 bases map to TRBD1. Germline V lookup: CDR1 MNHEY, CDR2 SVGEGT. The CDR3 sequence is 16 residues long. The ends lost 2 bases at V and 5 bases at J; junction bases unmatched: 9. For the CDR3, the DNA is TGTGCCAGCAGTTACAGGGGGCCTCCGGACCACAATGAGCAGTTCTTC. Its protein is CASSYRGPPDHNEQFF.

At least ten counts were recorded for this clonotype. The chain is built from TRBV11-2 and TRBJ2-2; 7 bases match TRBD2. The CDR3 runs 17 residues. Germline V gene sequence: CDR1 SGHAT, CDR2 FQNNGV. The V segment lost 0 bases and the J segment 1 base; nucleotides outside the gene matches: 5. The CDR3 nucleotides read TGTGCCAGCAGCTTAGAAGCGGGGATCATGAACACCGGGGAGCTGTTTTTT. Protein product: CASSLEAGIMNTGELFF.

The sample holds many counts of this clonotype. The chain recombines TRBV28 with TRBJ2-7, with D possibly TRBD2 on 6 matching bases. With 5 bases removed from V and 0 bases from J, the gap between germline ends came to 17 bases. This CDR3 is built from 16 residues. Germline loops: CDR1 MDHEN, CDR2 SYDVKM. The CDR3 protein is CASSLSPSDNSYEQYF. The CDR3 bases are TGTGCCAGCAGTCTCTCCCCTAGCGACAACTCCTACGAGCAGTACTTC. Variable domain in full (rest from reference TRBV28 and TRBJ2-7): DVKVTQSSRYLVKRTGEKVFLECVQDMDHENMFWYRQDPGLGLRLIYFSYDVKMKEKGDIPEGYSVSREKKERFSLILESASTNQTSMYLCASSLSPSDNSYEQYFGPGTRLTVT.

This chain joins TRBV12-3 or TRBV12-4 and TRBJ1-1; 8 bases are a match to TRBD1. The CDR3 is 13 residues long. J lost 10 bases, V lost 5 bases, and 9 bases had no gene match. The CDR3: CASSKTGDLRAFF. The CDR3 DNA is TGTGCCAGCAGTAAGACAGGGGACCTGAGAGCTTTCTTT.

This clonotype came up a few times. This chain uses TRBV25-1 with TRBJ2-7; TRBD1 agrees at 8 bases. Germline-derived CDR1 and CDR2 are MGHDK and SYGVNS. This CDR3 contains 14 residues. The V segment lost 3 bases and the J segment 5 bases; nucleotides outside the gene matches: 6. The CDR3 DNA reads TGTGCCAGCAGTGATGAGACAGGGGATAACGAGCAGTACTTC. This translates into CASSDETGDNEQYF.

The chain joins TRBV7-2 to TRBJ2-5; D gene ambiguous. The CDR3 has 16 amino acids. Germline CDR1 SGHTA, CDR2 FQGNSA. The V and J ends lost 6 bases and 2 bases respectively, with 19 bases between them. The CDR3 spells CASSFSGAVFQETQYF. CDR3 sequence (DNA): TGTGCCAGCAGTTTTAGTGGTGCAGTCTTTCAAGAGACCCAGTACTTC.

This clonotype was observed a few times. This chain links TRBV28 with TRBJ2-1, with 12 bases fitting TRBD1. Germline V lookup: CDR1 MDHEN, CDR2 SYDVKM. With 3 bases clipped from V and 10 bases from J, the junction kept 7 bases outside the gene matches. The CDR3 runs to 15 residues. Written as DNA, the CDR3 is TGTGCCAGCAGTTTCTTCATTGGGACAGGGGGCGAGCAGTTCTTC. Residues: CASSFFIGTGGEQFF.

This clonotype was found a few times. The rearrangement uses TRBV7-8 and TRBJ2-3; TRBD2 is a possible D gene (6 bases). CDR3 length equals 15 residues. Germline CDR1 SGHVS, CDR2 FQNEAQ. V was clipped by 0 bases and J by 1 base, with 8 bases between them. This CDR3 is CASSLAGEGTDTQYF. The DNA for the CDR3 is TGTGCCAGCAGCTTAGCTGGGGAGGGCACAGATACGCAGTATTTT.

This clonotype was counted many times. The chain carries TRBV12-3 or TRBV12-4 and TRBJ2-1; D ambiguous. The CDR3 extends over 14 amino acids. V lost 2 bases to trimming and J lost 6 bases, with 11 bases between them. As DNA, the CDR3 is TGTGCCAGCAGTTTATCACTGAACAGCAATGAGCAGTTCTTC. Translating it yields CASSLSLNSNEQFF.